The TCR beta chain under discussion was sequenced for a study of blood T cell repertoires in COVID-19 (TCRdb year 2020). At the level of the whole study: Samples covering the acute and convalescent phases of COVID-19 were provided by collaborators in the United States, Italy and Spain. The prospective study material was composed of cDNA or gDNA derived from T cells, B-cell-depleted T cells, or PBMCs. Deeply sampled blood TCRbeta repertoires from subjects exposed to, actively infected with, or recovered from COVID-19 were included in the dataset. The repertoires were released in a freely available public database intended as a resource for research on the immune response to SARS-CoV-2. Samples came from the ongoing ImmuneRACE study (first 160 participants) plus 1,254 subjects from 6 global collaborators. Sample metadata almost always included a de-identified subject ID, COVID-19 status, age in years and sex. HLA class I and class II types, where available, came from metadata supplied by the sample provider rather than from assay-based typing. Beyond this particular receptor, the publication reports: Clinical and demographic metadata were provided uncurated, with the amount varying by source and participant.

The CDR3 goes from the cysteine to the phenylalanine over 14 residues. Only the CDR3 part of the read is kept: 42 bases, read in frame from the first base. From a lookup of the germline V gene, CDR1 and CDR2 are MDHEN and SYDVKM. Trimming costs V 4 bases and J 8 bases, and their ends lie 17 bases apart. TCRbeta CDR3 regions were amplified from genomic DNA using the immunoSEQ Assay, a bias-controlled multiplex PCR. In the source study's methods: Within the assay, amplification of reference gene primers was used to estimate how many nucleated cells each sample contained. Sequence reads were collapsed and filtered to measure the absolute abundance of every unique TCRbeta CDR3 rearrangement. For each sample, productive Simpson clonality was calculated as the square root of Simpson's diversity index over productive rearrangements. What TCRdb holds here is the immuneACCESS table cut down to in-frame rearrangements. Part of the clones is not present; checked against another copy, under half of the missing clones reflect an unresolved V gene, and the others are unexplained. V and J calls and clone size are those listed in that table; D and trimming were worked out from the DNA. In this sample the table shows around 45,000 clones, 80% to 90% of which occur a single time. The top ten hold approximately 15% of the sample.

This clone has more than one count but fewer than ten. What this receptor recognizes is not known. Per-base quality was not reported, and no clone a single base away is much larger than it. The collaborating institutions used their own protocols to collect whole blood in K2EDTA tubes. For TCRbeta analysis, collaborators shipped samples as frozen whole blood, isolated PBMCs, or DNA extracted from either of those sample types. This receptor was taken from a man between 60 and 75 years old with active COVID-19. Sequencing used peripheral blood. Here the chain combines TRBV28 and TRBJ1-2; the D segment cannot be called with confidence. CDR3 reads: CASSSAADSRGYTF. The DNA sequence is TGTGCCAGCAGTTCGGCGGCAGACTCGCGGGGCTACACCTTC.